Following are 27 T cell receptor beta chains from one sample sequenced in a study of OX40 agonist ivuxolimab in advanced cancers. Sequencing used immunoSEQ multiplex PCR; TCRdb keeps in-frame clones, though not all of them. Of roughly 86,000 clones listed, about 87% are singletons. Sequenced material: CD4+ or CD8+ T cells sorted from blood, taken in a trial of the OX40 agonist ivuxolimab. These receptors came from an adult with an advanced solid tumor such as melanoma, head and neck, liver or kidney cancer.

The chain joins TRBV4-2 to TRBJ2-7; 8 bases line up with TRBD2. This CDR3 comprises 15 residues. V gave up 2 bases and J gave up 0 bases; unmatched junction bases: 3. Germline V lookup: CDR1 LGHNA, CDR2 YNFKEQ. The chain's CDR3 is CASSQFGTSSYEQYF. DNA of the CDR3: TGTGCCAGCAGCCAATTTGGGACTAGCTCCTACGAGCAGTACTTC.

The genes are TRBV18 and TRBJ2-7; 10 bases match TRBD2. V lost 3 bases to trimming and J lost 3 bases; unmatched junction nucleotides: 8. The germline V gene encodes CDR1 KGHSH and CDR2 LQKENI. The length of the CDR3 is 16 residues. Here the CDR3 DNA reads TGTGCCAGCTCACCTGCCGGGACTAGCGTCTACTACGAGCAGTACTTC. Protein product: CASSPAGTSVYYEQYF. Using reference TRBV18 and TRBJ2-7 for the parts outside the CDR3, the full variable domain is NAGVMQNPRHLVRRRGQEARLRCSPMKGHSHVYWYRQLPEEGLKFMVYLQKENIIDESGMPKERFSAEFPKEGPSILRIQQVVRGDSAAYFCASSPAGTSVYYEQYFGPGTRLTVT.

The rearrangement joins TRBV10-3 to TRBJ2-1; unclear D gene. The germline V gene has CDR1 ENHRY and CDR2 SYGVKD. V was shortened by 2 bases and J by 1 base, with 9 bases between the two germline ends. The CDR3 extends over 15 amino acids. CDR3 sequence: CAISEPTVSYNEQFF. Here the CDR3 DNA reads TGTGCCATCAGTGAGCCTACAGTTTCCTACAATGAGCAGTTCTTC.

The chain couples TRBV20-1 to TRBJ2-3, with no clear D. V was cut by 6 bases and J by 3 bases, with 7 bases left in between. The CDR3 is made up of 11 amino acids. Germline V CDR1 and CDR2: DFQATT, SNEGSKA (reference sequence). The DNA for the CDR3 is TGCAGTGCCCATGAGACAGATACGCAGTATTTT. Translating it yields CSAHETDTQYF.

The rearrangement uses TRBV6-1 and TRBJ1-2; D gene uncertain. The CDR3 has 13 residues. Germline CDR1 is MNHNS and CDR2 is SASEGT. The V end was cut by 4 bases, the J end by 3 bases, with 9 bases between. In DNA, the CDR3 is TGTGCCAGCAGTGTCGGGGAAGACTATGGCTACACCTTC. Translated: CASSVGEDYGYTF.

The V call is TRBV4-1, the J call TRBJ1-3, with D maybe TRBD1 (6 bases). The germline CDR1 and CDR2 sequences are MGHRA and YSYEKL. The CDR3 spans 16 residues. The V end was cut by 1 base, the J end by 4 bases, with 14 bases between. The CDR3 DNA follows: TGCGCCAGCAGCCAAGGTATCCGGGACATCGGAAACACCATATATTTT. Amino acid sequence: CASSQGIRDIGNTIYF.

CDR3 nucleotides: TGTGCCAGCAGTCGGACAGGGGATGGCTACACCTTC. Translated: CASSRTGDGYTF. The rearrangement joins TRBV27 to TRBJ1-2, with 9 bases fitting TRBD1. Looked up from germline, CDR1 is MNHEY and CDR2 is SMNVEV (reference sequence). After removal of 5 bases from V and 6 bases from J, the junction contained 1 base not matched to a gene. The CDR3 is 12 amino acids.

This rearrangement joins TRBV6-6 to TRBJ2-7; 8 bases line up with TRBD2. Looked up from germline, CDR1 is MNHNY and CDR2 is SVGAGI (reference sequence). V trimming: 7 bases; J trimming: 2 bases; junction bases outside the gene matches: 7. The CDR3 has 14 amino acids. DNA of the CDR3: TGTGCCAGCACTGTTAGCGGGACTACCTACGAGCAGTACTTC. Amino acids: CASTVSGTTYEQYF.

The rearrangement links TRBV5-1 to TRBJ2-1, with TRBD2 as a possible D gene (6 bases). This CDR3 is built from 13 residues. CDR1 and CDR2 (germline): SGHRS, YFSETQ. V was pared by 4 bases and J by 10 bases, with 15 bases between. The chain's CDR3 is CASSPVGLPEQFF. Written as DNA, the CDR3 is TGCGCCAGCAGCCCCGTCGGACTACCAGAGCAGTTCTTC.

The chain combines TRBV6-1 with TRBJ2-5; D not resolved. The CDR3 covers 13 residues. V lost 8 bases and J 2 bases, leaving 12 bases between the germline ends. The germline V gene encodes CDR1 MNHNS and CDR2 SASEGT. CDR3 sequence (DNA): TGTGCCAGCGAGGTCTGGCTGCAAGAGACCCAGTACTTC. This translates into CASEVWLQETQYF.

This clone was observed once. V and J are TRBV7-9 and TRBJ1-1, with a possible D match to TRBD1 (5 bases). CDR1 SEHNR and CDR2 FQNEAQ come from the germline V gene (reference sequence). V lost 3 bases to trimming and J lost 1 base, with 9 bases between them. The CDR3 has 14 residues. CDR3 sequence reads: CASSLPDRNTEAFF. As DNA, the CDR3 is TGTGCCAGCAGCTTGCCCGACAGGAACACTGAAGCTTTCTTT.

J is TRBJ1-5 and V is TRBV30; D is perhaps TRBD1 (5 bases). Between the trimmed V and J ends, which lost 2 bases and 1 base, there was a span of 9 bases. The germline V gene encodes CDR1 GTSNPN and CDR2 SVGIG (reference sequence). The CDR3 contains 14 residues. CDR3 in DNA: TGTGCCTGGAGTCCCGGGACGAGCAATCAGCCCCAGCATTTT. It specifies CAWSPGTSNQPQHF.

This chain uses TRBV7-2 with TRBJ2-3; TRBD1 aligns across 7 bases. This CDR3 is 16 amino acids long. The V gene's germline CDR1 is SGHTA and CDR2 FQGNSA. The V gene end was trimmed by 5 bases and the J gene end by 2 bases; junction bases not matched to a gene: 10. This CDR3 reads CASSRIPGQLTDTQYF. Written as DNA, the CDR3 is TGTGCCAGCAGCAGAATACCGGGACAGCTCACAGATACGCAGTATTTT.

This clone was observed a few times. This chain's CDR3 is CASSPEATNEKLFF. The CDR3 DNA follows: TGTGCCAGCTCACCAGAAGCAACTAATGAAAAACTGTTTTTT. The chain employs TRBV18 and TRBJ1-4; D is undetermined. The CDR3 totals 14 residues. Germline loops: CDR1 KGHSH, CDR2 LQKENI. V gave up 2 bases and J gave up 0 bases, with 4 bases separating them.

The sample holds one count of this clone. This chain joins TRBV9 and TRBJ1-1; no clear D. There are 15 residues in the CDR3. Germline V lookup: CDR1 SGDLS, CDR2 YYNGEE. Trimming stripped 0 bases from V and 4 bases from J, with 13 bases between. The CDR3 is CASSVGPGGPTEAFF. The CDR3 bases are TGTGCCAGCAGCGTAGGCCCCGGAGGCCCCACTGAAGCTTTCTTT. Based on the CDR3 plus reference TRBV9 and TRBJ1-1, the full variable domain is DSGVTQTPKHLITATGQRVTLRCSPRSGDLSVYWYQQSLDQGLQFLIQYYNGEERAKGNILERFSAQQFPDLHSELNLSSLELGDSALYFCASSVGPGGPTEAFFGQGTRLTVV.

The CDR3 DNA reads TGTGCCAGCACCCTAAGAGACAGGGGGCGGAACGAGCAGTACTTC. Residues: CASTLRDRGRNEQYF. The gene calls are TRBV6-6 and TRBJ2-5; 10 nucleotides match TRBD1. The end of the DNA fits TRBJ2-7 better, so the J call may be wrong. This CDR3 region has 15 residues. Germline loops: CDR1 MNHNY, CDR2 SVGAGI (reference sequence).

This chain uses TRBV6-6 with TRBJ1-5, with 8 bases identical to TRBD1. The CDR3 loop spans 13 amino acids. Unmatched junction bases numbered 7, after V lost 7 bases and J lost 8 bases. Germline V lookup: CDR1 MNHNY, CDR2 SVGAGI (reference sequence). CDR3 region: CASTAGQGKPQHF. Here the CDR3 DNA reads TGTGCCAGCACCGCCGGACAGGGCAAGCCCCAGCATTTT.

This clone was seen more than once but under ten times. The chain uses TRBV9 and TRBJ1-2; D ambiguous. The length of the CDR3 is 14 residues. The germline V and J ends were trimmed by 0 bases and 4 bases, with 10 bases remaining between them. Germline V gene data show CDR1 as SGDLS and CDR2 as YYNGEE. This CDR3 reads CASSVASNGYGYTF. The CDR3, as DNA: TGTGCCAGCAGCGTAGCTAGCAACGGCTATGGCTACACCTTC.

There are a few counts of this clone. The chain couples TRBV6-5 to TRBJ2-7; D remains ambiguous. The V end lost 5 bases, the J end lost 3 bases, and 5 bases lay between the germline ends. Germline V gives CDR1 MNHEY, CDR2 SVGAGI. The CDR3 is 11 amino acids. In DNA form, the CDR3 reads TGTGCCAGCAGTACAAACTACGAGCAGTACTTC. Amino acids: CASSTNYEQYF.

This rearrangement joins TRBV5-1 to TRBJ2-7, with TRBD2 as a possible D gene (6 bases). Trimming stripped 1 base from V and 0 bases from J, with 11 bases between. Germline loops: CDR1 SGHRS, CDR2 YFSETQ. The CDR3 contains 15 residues. CDR3 residues: CASSLRDSASYEQYF. The CDR3 coding sequence is TGCGCCAGCAGCTTGAGGGACTCAGCCTCCTACGAGCAGTACTTC.

The CDR3 here is CASSLSGSFYNEQFF. In DNA form, the CDR3 reads TGTGCCAGCAGCTTAAGCGGGAGCTTCTACAATGAGCAGTTCTTC. The chain uses TRBV7-3 and TRBJ2-1, with 7 nucleotides matching TRBD2. Germline-derived CDR1 and CDR2 are SGHTA and FQGTGA. The CDR3 extends over 15 amino acids. V lost 1 base to trimming and J lost 3 bases; unmatched junction nucleotides: 3.

The V and J genes are TRBV6-1 and TRBJ1-2, with TRBD1 identical over 11 bases. This CDR3 is built from 15 residues. Germline CDR1 and CDR2: MNHNS and SASEGT. The ends lost 6 bases at V and 4 bases at J; junction bases unmatched: 7. This CDR3 is CASSVVGTGGYGYTF. CDR3 DNA sequence: TGTGCCAGCAGCGTGGTTGGGACAGGGGGCTATGGCTACACCTTC.

This sequence joins TRBV30 and TRBJ1-6; D not certain. Germline V gene data show CDR1 as GTSNPN and CDR2 as SVGIG (reference sequence). The CDR3 runs 13 residues. V lost 1 base, J lost 8 bases, and 9 bases lay in between. Here the CDR3 DNA reads TGTGCCTGGAGTGAAAGGAGACATTCACCCCTCCACTTT. It codes for CAWSERRHSPLHF.

This chain connects TRBV2 to TRBJ2-1, with a possible D match to TRBD2 (5 bases). Germline assignment: CDR1 SNHLY and CDR2 FYNNEI. Trimming left V 3 bases short and J 0 bases short, with 21 bases between. The CDR3 totals 19 residues. CDR3 in amino acids: CASSDPGSLPESSYNEQFF. As DNA, the CDR3 is TGTGCCAGCAGTGACCCGGGATCACTTCCAGAAAGCTCCTACAATGAGCAGTTCTTC. The variable domain in full, with the rest retrieved from reference TRBV2 and TRBJ2-1, is EPEVTQTPSHQVTQMGQEVILRCVPISNHLYFYWYRQILGQKVEFLVSFYNNEISEKSEIFDDQFSVERPDGSNFTLKIRSTKLEDSAMYFCASSDPGSLPESSYNEQFFGPGTRLTVL.

The chain is built from TRBV19 and TRBJ2-1; 10 positions agree with TRBD2. Germline assignment: CDR1 LNHDA and CDR2 SQIVND (reference sequence). The CDR3 is 18 amino acids. V shed 3 bases and J 0 bases; nucleotides not matched to a gene: 8. CDR3 sequence: CASSIGVSGRASYNEQFF. The CDR3 DNA follows: TGTGCCAGTAGTATCGGGGTAAGCGGGAGGGCCTCCTACAATGAGCAGTTCTTC.

V gene TRBV27 combines with J gene TRBJ1-1, with 8 nucleotides matching TRBD1. Germline V gives CDR1 MNHEY, CDR2 SMNVEV (reference sequence). The CDR3 consists of 15 residues. The trim removed 5 bases at V and 4 bases at J, leaving 9 bases unmatched. The CDR3 region has the DNA TGTGCCAGCAGTCGATGGACAGGGCCGGGCACTGAAGCTTTCTTT. Translating gives CASSRWTGPGTEAFF.

Comments on this clone: This specimen includes other DNA sequences encoding the same CDR3. V usage is TRBV6-9 and J usage is TRBJ2-6; D is uncertain. Germline V gives CDR1 MNHGY, CDR2 SVAAGI. With 5 bases removed from V and 5 bases from J, the gap between germline ends came to 22 bases. The CDR3 runs 18 residues. CDR3 amino acids: CASSATRLRQSRANVLTF. In DNA form, the CDR3 reads TGTGCCAGCAGTGCTACTCGCTTACGACAAAGTCGGGCCAACGTCCTGACTTTC.